These T cell receptor beta chains were read from a single sample in a study of regulatory T cells in long-lasting Graves disease. TCRdb ran MiXCR on the multiplex PCR reads and lists one entry per CDR3 protein. The repertoire has some 250,000 distinct CDR3 sequences, about 17% of them found once; the top ten carry approximately 20%. Specimen: peripheral blood mononuclear cells (PBMCs), collected at new diagnosis, from a patient treated with antithyroid drugs. Receptors were obtained from a female donor with Graves disease. Both conserved end residues are part of each CDR3. A D gene is named only where the DNA matches it firmly. Clone size is stated in some rows and not others, as once, few, many or a class when expanded.

clone size	D gene	V gene	J gene	CDR3 protein	CDR3 DNA
many	TRBD1	TRBV18	TRBJ1-2	CASSPVRATGGVSYTF	TGTGCCAGCTCACCTGTTCGAGCCACAGGGGGAGTAAGCTACACCTTC
many	TRBD1	TRBV2	TRBJ1-1	CASTEGQHTEAFF	TGTGCCAGCACCGAGGGACAGCACACTGAAGCTTTCTTT
-	-	TRBV18	TRBJ1-4	CASSPRTSGWRVEKLFF	TGTGCCAGCTCACCACGTACCTCGGGGTGGAGGGTCGAAAAACTGTTTTTT
many	-	TRBV11-2	TRBJ1-2	CASSSYGMTYGYTF	TGTGCCAGCAGCTCGTATGGGATGACATATGGCTACACCTTC
many	TRBD2	TRBV9	TRBJ2-3	CASSVGGRARRTDTQYF	TGTGCCAGCAGCGTAGGTGGGAGGGCACGCCGGACAGATACGCAGTATTTT
few	TRBD1	TRBV7-3	TRBJ1-2	CASSITGGGGGYTF	TGTGCCAGCAGCATAACAGGGGGAGGTGGCGGCTACACCTTC
-	TRBD2	TRBV7-3	TRBJ2-3	CASSLGLVADTQYF	TGTGCCAGCAGCCTCGGACTAGTCGCAGATACGCAGTATTTT
many	-	TRBV6-5	TRBJ1-3	CASSYQRGQDGNTIYF	TGTGCCAGCAGTTACCAGCGGGGCCAAGATGGAAACACCATATATTTT
many	-	TRBV7-2	TRBJ2-1	CASSFGTGRLAGRYNEQFF	TGTGCCAGCAGCTTTGGGACAGGGAGACTAGCGGGCCGGTACAATGAGCAGTTCTTC
many	TRBD2	TRBV19	TRBJ2-1	CASSRGLAGNEQFF	TGTGCCAGTAGTAGGGGTCTAGCGGGAAACGAGCAGTTCTTC
few	-	TRBV15	TRBJ1-2	CATGRVDHAGYTF	TGTGCCACCGGCAGGGTGGATCACGCTGGCTACACCTTC
many	TRBD2	TRBV2	TRBJ2-4	CASSDWRAGDIQYF	TGTGCCAGCAGTGATTGGAGGGCGGGAGACATTCAGTACTTC
-	-	TRBV30	TRBJ2-5	CAWSVQWSGDTGETQYF	TGTGCCTGGAGTGTACAATGGTCAGGGGACACGGGGGAGACCCAGTACTTC
many	-	TRBV10-3	TRBJ2-7	CAISGGIGTRAEQYF	TGTGCCATCAGTGGGGGGATCGGCACGAGGGCCGAGCAGTACTTC
many	TRBD1	TRBV7-2	TRBJ2-1	CASSGDRVDNEQFF	TGTGCCAGCAGCGGGGACAGGGTAGACAATGAGCAGTTCTTC
many	-	TRBV15	TRBJ1-2	CATSREYYGYTF	TGTGCCACCAGCAGGGAGTACTATGGCTACACCTTC
many	TRBD1	TRBV2	TRBJ2-7	CASKGQGINEQYF	TGTGCCAGCAAGGGACAGGGTATCAACGAGCAGTACTTC
many	TRBD2	TRBV12-3/TRBV12-4	TRBJ2-7	CASSPTSGSKSEQYF	TGTGCCAGCAGTCCCACTAGCGGGAGTAAGTCCGAGCAGTACTTC
many	-	TRBV4-1	TRBJ2-3	CASSQESVKVTQYF	TGCGCCAGCAGCCAAGAATCCGTCAAGGTTACGCAGTATTTT
many	TRBD2	TRBV7-3	TRBJ2-3	CASSPASGISTDTQYF	TGTGCCAGCAGTCCCGCTAGCGGGATTAGCACAGATACGCAGTATTTT
many	-	TRBV4-1	TRBJ2-2	CASSQGAGEGTGELFF	TGCGCCAGCAGCCAAGGGGCGGGTGAGGGCACCGGGGAGCTGTTTTTT
few	TRBD1	TRBV7-8	TRBJ2-1	CASSFKGAMDEQFF	TGTGCCAGCAGCTTCAAGGGGGCTATGGATGAGCAGTTCTTC
few	TRBD1	TRBV3-1	TRBJ2-7	CASSQTGGQGEQYF	TGTGCCAGCAGCCAAACAGGGGGCCAGGGGGAGCAGTACTTC
-	TRBD1	TRBV28	TRBJ1-1	CASSPTGASNTEAFF	TGTGCCAGCAGTCCCACAGGGGCATCGAACACTGAAGCTTTCTTT
many	TRBD2	TRBV9	TRBJ2-1	CASSISGSSYNEQFF	TGTGCCAGCAGCATAAGCGGGAGCTCCTACAATGAGCAGTTCTTC
few	-	TRBV19	TRBJ1-5	CASSIDPQSNQHF	TGTGCCAGTAGTATAGACCCTCAGTCTAACCAGCATTTT
many	TRBD2	TRBV4-1	TRBJ2-2	CASSRTGLAGGGTGELFF	TGCGCCAGCAGCCGTACCGGACTAGCGGGAGGTGGCACCGGGGAGCTGTTTTTT
many	TRBD2	TRBV9	TRBJ2-7	CASSAETSGRYYEQYF	TGTGCCAGCAGCGCCGAGACTAGCGGGAGATACTACGAGCAGTACTTC
-	-	TRBV12-3/TRBV12-4	TRBJ2-2	CASSGVQGSFATGELFF	TGTGCCAGCAGTGGGGTGCAGGGAAGTTTTGCCACCGGGGAGCTGTTTTTT
many	-	TRBV10-2	TRBJ2-3	CASGLSDTQYF	TGCGCCAGCGGACTATCAGATACGCAGTATTTT
many	-	TRBV30	TRBJ1-4	CAWSSGINEKLFF	TGTGCCTGGAGTAGCGGGATTAATGAAAAACTGTTTTTT
many	TRBD2	TRBV11-2	TRBJ2-7	CASSPRDVGEGSYEQYF	TGTGCCAGCAGCCCCCGGGATGTGGGGGAGGGGTCCTACGAGCAGTACTTC
many	-	TRBV3-1	TRBJ1-4	CASSQDGEKLFF	TGTGCCAGCAGCCAAGATGGCGAAAAACTGTTTTTT
many	-	TRBV3-1	TRBJ1-6	CASSHSGGGDSPLHF	TGTGCCAGCAGCCACAGCGGAGGGGGGGATTCACCCCTCCACTTT
once	TRBD1	TRBV6-1	TRBJ1-4	CASSHRQGVANEKLFF	TGTGCCAGCAGTCACAGACAGGGGGTAGCTAATGAAAAACTGTTTTTT
many	-	TRBV20-1	TRBJ1-1	CSARGAREAFF	TGCAGTGCTAGAGGAGCCCGAGAAGCTTTCTTT
many	TRBD1	TRBV6-5	TRBJ2-7	CASSLSHDSSTGGF	TGTGCCAGCAGTTTATCTCACGACTCCTCGACAGGGGGCTTC
many	-	TRBV3-1	TRBJ1-2	CASSQSILYGYTF	TGTGCCAGCAGCCAGTCGATCCTCTATGGCTACACCTTC
many	-	TRBV2	TRBJ2-2	CATTRGPGELFF	TGTGCCACAACCCGGGGCCCCGGGGAGCTGTTTTTT
many	TRBD1	TRBV14	TRBJ1-1	CASSLNTGAPLGAFF	TGTGCCAGCAGCCTCAACACAGGGGCCCCGCTTGGCGCTTTCTTT
few	-	TRBV18	TRBJ2-1	CASSPLGAVRNEQFF	TGTGCCAGCTCCCCCCTCGGAGCAGTGAGAAATGAGCAGTTCTTC
many	-	TRBV5-1	TRBJ2-1	CASSLAPRNEQFF	TGCGCCAGCAGCTTGGCCCCAAGGAATGAGCAGTTCTTC
many	TRBD2	TRBV14	TRBJ2-5	CASSQEGGRLAGPQETQYF	TGTGCCAGCAGCCAAGAAGGGGGGCGGCTAGCGGGACCCCAGGAGACCCAGTACTTC
many	TRBD2	TRBV7-2	TRBJ2-2	CASSLGIGRKTSGRSGELFF	TGTGCCAGCAGCTTAGGGATAGGGAGAAAAACTAGCGGGAGATCCGGGGAGCTGTTTTTT
many	-	TRBV20-1	TRBJ1-2	CSARTFNYGYTF	TGCAGTGCTAGAACCTTTAACTATGGCTACACCTTC
many	TRBD2	TRBV12-3/TRBV12-4	TRBJ2-4	CASSSGLAGGTKNIQYF	TGTGCCAGCAGTTCCGGACTAGCGGGAGGAACCAAAAACATTCAGTACTTC
many	-	TRBV15	TRBJ2-1	CATSSGVANYNEQFF	TGTGCCACCAGCAGTGGGGTAGCGAATTACAATGAGCAGTTCTTC
many	-	TRBV24-1	TRBJ1-5	CATNHEADQPQHF	TGTGCCACCAACCACGAAGCGGATCAGCCCCAGCATTTT
-	-	TRBV6-1	TRBJ1-1	CASSAPGIRRTEAFF	TGTGCCAGCAGTGCTCCAGGGATTCGAAGAACTGAAGCTTTCTTT
many	-	TRBV6-2/TRBV6-3	TRBJ1-2	CASSYSLRSSYGYTF	TGTGCCAGCAGTTACTCGTTGAGGTCTTCCTATGGCTACACCTTC
many	-	TRBV6-2/TRBV6-3	TRBJ2-7	CASNRGAGVEQYF	TGTGCCAGCAACCGTGGGGCAGGGGTTGAGCAGTACTTC
-	-	TRBV7-9	TRBJ2-1	CASSLLPQVFSEQFF	TGTGCCAGCAGCTTATTGCCCCAGGTGTTTAGTGAGCAGTTCTTC